These 9 T cell receptor beta chains were sequenced from one sample in a study of T cell changes during pregnancy in multiple sclerosis (dated by TCRdb to the late 2010s). Libraries came from the immunoSEQ multiplex PCR assay. Not all clones reach the TCRdb copy of this immuneACCESS table, which keeps in-frame sequences only. Checked studies attribute under half of the gap to unresolved V genes and leave the rest unexplained. Recorded for this sample are about 77,000 clones; roughly 91% of them occurred a single time. Approximately 2.4% of the sample comes from the top ten. This specimen was peripheral blood, taken after pregnancy. The origin of the receptors is a female donor in good health, enrolled as a control in a pregnancy study.

The rearrangement uses TRBV29-1 and TRBJ2-3, with TRBD2 identical over 9 bases. CDR1 SQVTM and CDR2 ANQGSEA come from the germline V gene. Trimming removed 6 bases from V and 2 bases from J; junction bases left unmatched: 9. The CDR3 has 15 residues. This CDR3 is CSVRGGEALTDTQYF. The CDR3 region has the DNA TGCAGCGTACGCGGGGGGGAGGCCCTCACAGATACGCAGTATTTT.

This CDR3 reads CASSSPGLGNEQFF. The CDR3, as DNA: TGTGCCAGCAGCTCCCCGGGACTAGGGAATGAGCAGTTCTTC. The V call is TRBV7-3, the J call TRBJ2-1; 8 bases line up with TRBD2. Trimming at V came to 4 bases and at J to 7 bases, leaving 6 bases not matched to a gene. The V gene's germline CDR1 is SGHTA and CDR2 FQGTGA. The CDR3 contains 14 residues.

Only a few counts were recorded for this clone. The genes are TRBV15 and TRBJ1-3; TRBD1 agrees at 9 bases. The CDR3 is made up of 16 amino acids. V trimming: 3 bases; J trimming: 6 bases; junction bases outside the gene matches: 9. Germline CDR1 is LNHNV and CDR2 is YYDKDF (reference sequence). The chain's CDR3 is CATSRAEGQGENTIYF. The CDR3 coding sequence is TGTGCCACCAGCAGGGCTGAGGGACAGGGCGAAAACACCATATATTTT.

In this sample, this clone turned up once. The chain recombines TRBV7-2 with TRBJ2-5; 12 positions match TRBD2. Germline loops: CDR1 SGHTA, CDR2 FQGNSA. This CDR3 is built from 16 residues. With 6 bases clipped from V and 1 base from J, the junction kept 6 bases outside the gene matches. Here the CDR3 reads CASSSGLAGSQETQYF. The CDR3 DNA reads TGTGCCAGCAGTTCCGGACTAGCGGGGAGCCAAGAGACCCAGTACTTC. Based on the CDR3 plus reference TRBV7-2 and TRBJ2-5, the full variable domain is GAGVSQSPSNKVTEKGKDVELRCDPISGHTALYWYRQSLGQGLEFLIYFQGNSAPDKSGLPSDRFSAERTGGSVSTLTIQRTQQEDSAVYLCASSSGLAGSQETQYFGPGTRLLVL.

The chain recombines TRBV5-4 with TRBJ2-5, with 8 bases fitting TRBD1. This CDR3 is built from 16 residues. Germline V CDR1 and CDR2: SGHNT, YYREEE (reference sequence). After removal of 4 bases from V and 5 bases from J, the junction contained 13 bases not matched to a gene. DNA for the CDR3: TGTGCCAGCAGCCTACGACAGGGGCGCACGGGCGAGACCCAGTACTTC. Translation: CASSLRQGRTGETQYF.

This clone occurred once. J is TRBJ1-1 and V is TRBV7-9, with no clear D. CDR3 length: 12 residues. Deletions cut 7 bases from V and 8 bases from J, with 14 bases between. CDR1 is SEHNR and CDR2 is FQNEAQ in the germline V gene (reference sequence). The CDR3 region is CASTRVEYEAFF. In DNA form, the CDR3 reads TGTGCCAGCACCCGTGTGGAGTACGAAGCTTTCTTT.

The V gene is TRBV28, the J gene TRBJ2-2, with a weak D call TRBD1 (5 bases). The CDR3 totals 15 residues. Trimming cost V 6 bases and J 5 bases, with 16 bases left between them. Germline V gene sequence: CDR1 MDHEN, CDR2 SYDVKM. CDR3: CASREDQGWTGELFF. In nucleotides, the CDR3 is TGTGCCAGCAGGGAAGATCAGGGTTGGACCGGGGAGCTGTTTTTT.

The gene calls are TRBV28 and TRBJ2-1; perhaps TRBD2 as D (6 bases). Germline values: CDR1 MDHEN, CDR2 SYDVKM. The CDR3 sequence is 14 residues long. Trimming removed 6 bases at V and 3 bases at J, with 12 bases between. CDR3 sequence reads: CASSPPSVYNEQFF. The CDR3 nucleotides read TGTGCCAGCAGCCCCCCTAGCGTCTACAATGAGCAGTTCTTC.

V and J are TRBV27 and TRBJ2-7; 8 bases fit TRBD2. The CDR3 contains 16 residues. CDR1 is MNHEY and CDR2 is SMNVEV in the germline V gene (reference sequence). Trimming took 4 bases from V and 3 from J; bases not matched to a gene: 11. In DNA form, the CDR3 reads TGTGCCAGCAGTTCCCCGGCTAGCGGGCGACACTACGAGCAGTACTTC. Its protein product is CASSSPASGRHYEQYF.